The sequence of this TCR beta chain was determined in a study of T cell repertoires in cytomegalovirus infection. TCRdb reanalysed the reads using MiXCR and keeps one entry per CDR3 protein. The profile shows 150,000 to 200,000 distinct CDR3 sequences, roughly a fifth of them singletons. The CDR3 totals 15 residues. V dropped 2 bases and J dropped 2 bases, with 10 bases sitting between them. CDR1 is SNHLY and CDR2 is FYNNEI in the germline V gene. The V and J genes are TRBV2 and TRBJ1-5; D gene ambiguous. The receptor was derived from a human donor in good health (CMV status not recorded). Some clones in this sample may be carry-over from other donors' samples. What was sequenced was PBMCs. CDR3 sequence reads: CASSEMGQGNQPQHF. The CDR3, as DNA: TGTGCCAGCAGTGAAATGGGTCAGGGCAATCAGCCCCAGCATTTT.